The clone carrying this TCR beta chain appeared once. The data are from a study of T cell changes during pregnancy in multiple sclerosis. V dropped 4 bases and J dropped 0; count of bases not matched to a gene: 7. In germline, CDR1 is SGHRS, CDR2 YFSETQ. This CDR3 comprises 19 residues. Profiled with immunoSEQ multiplex PCR; TCRdb holds only in-frame clones, not every one. The sample carries more than 65,000 clones, about 93% recorded once. V gene TRBV5-1 combines with J gene TRBJ2-6, with 13 bases matching TRBD2. The TCR sequence derives from a female donor with multiple sclerosis, enrolled in a pregnancy study. The sequenced sample was peripheral blood, obtained in the first trimester of pregnancy. The CDR3 spells CASSVPGLAGSSGANVLTF. The CDR3 DNA follows: TGCGCCAGCAGCGTACCGGGACTAGCGGGATCCTCTGGGGCCAACGTCCTGACTTTC.